The 27 T cell receptor beta chains below were found in one sample sequenced in a study of T cell repertoires in cytomegalovirus infection. These receptors are not linked to any known antigen. TCRdb used MiXCR to reprocess the reads, holding one entry per CDR3 protein. The sample records roughly 920,000 distinct CDR3 sequences, approximately 31% being singletons. Sequenced material: cultured CD8+ T cells from PBMCs, taken from culture after CMV antigen stimulation. These receptors came from a human donor in good health (CMV status not recorded). Some clones in this sample may be carry-over from other donors' samples.

This clonotype was seen a few times. The rearrangement uses TRBV6-1 and TRBJ2-3, with a tentative D call TRBD2 (5 bases). In germline, CDR1 is MNHNS, CDR2 SASEGT. V gave up 0 bases and J gave up 1 base, with 20 bases separating them. There are 19 residues in the CDR3. The CDR3 region is CASSEALITRDARTDTQYF. The CDR3 DNA is TGTGCCAGCAGTGAAGCGCTCATAACTAGAGACGCCCGCACAGATACGCAGTATTTT.

This clonotype was picked up one time. The V call is TRBV4-1, the J call TRBJ1-4; no clear D gene. The CDR3 extends over 13 amino acids. The germline CDR1 and CDR2 sequences are MGHRA and YSYEKL. Trimming left V 1 base short and J 10 bases short, with 10 bases between. The CDR3 loop is CASSQGERLKLFF. Here the CDR3 DNA reads TGCGCCAGCAGCCAAGGAGAACGACTAAAACTGTTTTTT.

The chain combines TRBV10-3 with TRBJ2-2, with D unclear. Trimming pared 6 bases from V and 7 bases from J, leaving 12 bases between. Per germline, CDR1 ENHRY and CDR2 SYGVKD. This CDR3 comprises 13 residues. CDR3 nucleotides: TGTGCCATCAGGGTGGGAAAGAACGGGGAGCTGTTTTTT. Translated, it gives CAIRVGKNGELFF.

This clonotype showed up many times. The chain combines TRBV6-2 or TRBV6-3 with TRBJ1-6; 9 bases line up with TRBD1. V was clipped by 6 bases and J by 7 bases; unmatched bases: 7. There are 15 residues in the CDR3. Looked up from germline, CDR1 is MNHEY and CDR2 is SVGEGT. In DNA, the CDR3 is TGTGCCAGCAGCAGACGAACAGGGGGCAATTCACCCCTCCACTTT. This gives the protein CASSRRTGGNSPLHF.

This clonotype has just a few counts. The chain has TRBV4-1 and TRBJ2-5; D unclear. Germline CDR1 is MGHRA and CDR2 is YSYEKL. Trimming shortened V by 1 base and J by 4 bases, and 7 bases separated the two germline ends. This CDR3 has 13 amino acids. DNA of the CDR3: TGCGCCAGCAGCCAAGTGAGGTTAGAGACCCAGTACTTC. This encodes CASSQVRLETQYF.

This clonotype was observed a handful of times. The chain has TRBV7-9 and TRBJ2-3; 11 nucleotides line up with TRBD2. The CDR3 extends over 15 amino acids. Germline trimming cut 8 bases from V and 3 bases from J; bases unmatched to any gene: 7. The V gene's germline CDR1 is SEHNR and CDR2 FQNEAQ (reference sequence). In DNA form, the CDR3 reads TGTGCCAGCCCGGGGACTAGCGGCAATACAGATACGCAGTATTTT. Protein sequence: CASPGTSGNTDTQYF. Based on the CDR3 plus reference TRBV7-9 and TRBJ2-3, the full variable domain is DTGVSQNPRHKITKRGQNVTFRCDPISEHNRLYWYRQTLGQGPEFLTYFQNEAQLEKSRLLSDRFSAERPKGSFSTLEIQRTEQGDSAMYLCASPGTSGNTDTQYFGPGTRLTVL.

As concerns this clonotype: An end of the junction does not agree with germline; a read error may underlie this. The J gene is TRBJ2-2, the V gene TRBV4-1; unclear D gene. CDR1 is MGHRA, CDR2 YSYEKL, per germline. The CDR3 totals 14 residues. CDR3 in amino acids: CANSQDSLAGELFF. In DNA form, the CDR3 reads TGCGCCAACAGCCAAGATAGTCTGGCCGGGGAGCTGTTTTTT.

This clonotype occurred many times. For the CDR3, the DNA is TGCAGTGCTCCAGCGGGTGGACGGGTGGGCACTGAAGCTTTCTTT. It encodes CSAPAGGRVGTEAFF. V and J are TRBV20-1 and TRBJ1-1; D unresolved. Trimming took 5 bases from V and 4 from J, leaving 20 bases between them. Germline V gene data show CDR1 as DFQATT and CDR2 as SNEGSKA (reference sequence). The CDR3 spans 15 residues.

This rearrangement joins TRBV7-9 to TRBJ1-2, with D unclear. The CDR3 consists of 14 residues. The V and J ends lost 2 bases and 2 bases respectively, with 9 bases between them. CDR1 is SEHNR and CDR2 is FQNEAQ in the germline V gene (reference sequence). The CDR3 sequence is CASSLRSLNYGYTF. DNA for the CDR3: TGTGCCAGCAGCTTAAGGTCTCTAAACTATGGCTACACCTTC.

The V call is TRBV7-6, the J call TRBJ2-7; TRBD1 is a possible D gene (5 bases). Germline assignment: CDR1 SGHVS and CDR2 FNYEAQ. V was cut by 5 bases and J by 2 bases, with 16 bases left in between. The CDR3 has 15 amino acids. CDR3 DNA: TGTGCCAGCAGCCCATCGCAGGGTCGAACCTACGAGCAGTACGTC. It codes for CASSPSQGRTYEQYV.

This clonotype was found many times. The rearrangement joins TRBV7-2 to TRBJ2-1; D ambiguous. Trimming shortened V by 1 base and J by 5 bases, and 6 bases separated the two germline ends. CDR1 and CDR2 (germline): SGHTA, FQGNSA. The length of the CDR3 is 13 residues. The CDR3 here is CASSLVPDNEQFF. The CDR3 DNA follows: TGTGCCAGCAGCTTAGTACCGGACAATGAGCAGTTCTTC. The entire variable domain, with the rest obtained from reference TRBV7-2 and TRBJ2-1, is as follows: GAGVSQSPSNKVTEKGKDVELRCDPISGHTALYWYRQSLGQGLEFLIYFQGNSAPDKSGLPSDRFSAERTGGSVSTLTIQRTQQEDSAVYLCASSLVPDNEQFFGPGTRLTVL.

This clonotype was observed a few times. The chain has TRBV27 and TRBJ2-5; TRBD1 aligns across 7 bases. The CDR3 runs 11 residues. V gave up 7 bases and J gave up 7 bases; unmatched junction bases: 3. Germline V gene data show CDR1 as MNHEY and CDR2 as SMNVEV (reference sequence). The CDR3 sequence is CASITGATQYF. CDR3 sequence (DNA): TGTGCCAGCATCACAGGGGCGACCCAGTACTTC.

The chain employs TRBV7-9 and TRBJ2-3; TRBD2 aligns across 15 bases. The CDR3 runs to 17 residues. CDR1 and CDR2 from the germline V gene are SEHNR and FQNEAQ (reference sequence). The V and J ends lost 5 bases and 6 bases, in that order; junction bases with no gene match: 9. CDR3 nucleotide sequence: TGTGCCAGCAGCCGCGGGACTAGCGGGGGGCACACGGATACGCAGTATTTT. This gives the protein CASSRGTSGGHTDTQYF.

Concerning this clonotype itself: It may be a read error: a sequence one base away is much more abundant. The final CDR3 position lacks the conserved phenylalanine or tryptophan, pointing to a likely read error. V is TRBV28 and J is TRBJ1-1, with TRBD1 identical over 10 bases. V shed 2 bases and J 3 bases; nucleotides not matched to a gene: 3. There are 15 residues in the CDR3. CDR1 and CDR2 (germline): MDHEN, SYDVKM. This CDR3 is CASSLGTGDHTEAFL. For the CDR3, the DNA is TGTGCCAGCAGTTTAGGGACAGGGGACCACACTGAAGCTTTCTTG.

The chain links TRBV12-3 or TRBV12-4 to TRBJ1-6; 7 nucleotides match TRBD1. This CDR3 region has 15 residues. With V trimmed by 6 bases and J by 8 bases, 10 bases remained unmatched. For the CDR3, the DNA is TGTGCCAGCAGGGACGGACAGGATGGTTATTCACCCCTCCACTTT. This translates into CASRDGQDGYSPLHF.

This clonotype turned up a few times. The chain couples TRBV6-5 to TRBJ1-1; no definite D call. Per germline, CDR1 MNHEY and CDR2 SVGAGI. Trimming left V 0 bases short and J 3 bases short, with 11 bases between. This CDR3 is 15 amino acids long. CDR3 coding DNA: TGTGCCAGCAGTTACTCGCGTTGGTTGTACACTGAAGCTTTCTTT. This encodes CASSYSRWLYTEAFF.

The J gene is TRBJ1-2, the V gene TRBV5-6, with D unclear. The length of the CDR3 is 14 residues. V was pared by 2 bases and J by 8 bases, with 16 bases between. Germline CDR1 is SGHDT and CDR2 is YYEEEE. CDR3 sequence: CASSLFPAALGYTF. CDR3 DNA sequence: TGTGCCAGCAGCTTATTCCCAGCGGCTCTCGGCTACACCTTC. The entire variable domain, with the rest obtained from reference TRBV5-6 and TRBJ1-2, is as follows: DAGVTQSPTHLIKTRGQQVTLRCSPKSGHDTVSWYQQALGQGPQFIFQYYEEEERQRGNFPDRFSGHQFPNYSSELNVNALLLGDSALYLCASSLFPAALGYTFGSGTRLTVV.

The chain uses TRBV6-2 or TRBV6-3 and TRBJ2-7, with no clear D. The CDR3 spans 11 residues. The germline V gene encodes CDR1 MNHEY and CDR2 SVGEGT. The CDR3 nucleotides are TGTGTCAGCAGCCACTCCTACGAGCAGTACGTC. Protein sequence: CVSSHSYEQYV.

In the case of this clonotype: A much bigger clone sits one base away, suggesting this may be a read error. The rearrangement uses TRBV11-2 and TRBJ2-5, with 8 bases aligning to TRBD1. V dropped 5 bases and J dropped 5; count of bases not matched to a gene: 10. This CDR3 has 15 amino acids. Germline assignment: CDR1 SGHAT and CDR2 FQNNGV. The CDR3 DNA sequence: TGTGCCAGCAGCACCATCGACAGGGGCCTGGAGACCCAGTACTTC. Its translation: CASSTIDRGLETQYF.

The rearrangement links TRBV20-1 to TRBJ2-7; D is possibly TRBD1 (5 bases). Trimming shortened V by 3 bases and J by 3 bases, and 12 bases separated the two germline ends. This CDR3 spans 13 amino acids. The germline gives CDR1 DFQATT, CDR2 SNEGSKA (reference sequence). CDR3 sequence (DNA): TGCAGTGCTAGGGGAACAGGTAACTACGAGCAGTACGTC. It yields the protein CSARGTGNYEQYV.

This clonotype was seen just once. This chain uses TRBV11-2 with TRBJ2-1, with D perhaps given as TRBD1 or TRBD2 (7 bases each). Trimming cost V 1 base and J 8 bases, with 15 bases left between them. The CDR3 sequence is 15 residues long. The germline V gene encodes CDR1 SGHAT and CDR2 FQNNGV. As DNA, the CDR3 is TGTGCCAGCAGCTTAGTTCAGGGGGAGGGGTATGAGCAGTTCTTC. Translation gives CASSLVQGEGYEQFF.

The table lists this clonotype with many counts. A junction boundary mismatches the germline segment, possibly from a read error. The chain joins TRBV7-7 to TRBJ2-5; D call uncertain. The CDR3 totals 12 residues. CDR1 and CDR2 (germline): SSHAT, FNYEAQ (reference sequence). The CDR3 bases are TGTGCTAGCAGCCCGGACCAAGAGACCCAGTACTTC. Residues: CASSPDQETQYF.

The CDR3 protein is CASSQRDNVAYNEQFF. The CDR3 DNA follows: TGTGCCAGCAGCCAGAGGGACAACGTGGCCTACAATGAGCAGTTCTTC. V usage is TRBV7-9 and J usage is TRBJ2-1; TRBD1 is a possible D gene (6 bases). V was trimmed by 5 bases and J by 2 bases, leaving 16 bases between them. The CDR3 consists of 16 residues. Looked up from germline, CDR1 is SEHNR and CDR2 is FQNEAQ (reference sequence).

The CDR3 here is CASSQWTGGMNTEAFF. Here the CDR3 DNA reads TGTGCCAGCAGCCAATGGACAGGGGGTATGAACACTGAAGCTTTCTTT. This chain joins TRBV11-2 and TRBJ1-1; TRBD1 aligns across 10 bases. CDR3 length equals 16 residues. Germline lookup yields CDR1 SGHAT and CDR2 FQNNGV. With V trimmed by 5 bases and J by 0 bases, 6 bases remained unmatched.

Only a few counts were recorded for this clonotype. The chain employs TRBV19 and TRBJ1-2, with a weak D call TRBD1 (6 bases). The CDR3 sequence is 14 residues long. The V end was cut by 3 bases, the J end by 9 bases, with 17 bases between. Germline V lookup: CDR1 LNHDA, CDR2 SQIVND (reference sequence). The CDR3 protein is CASSIGPGAQSYTF. The CDR3 region has the DNA TGTGCCAGTAGTATTGGGCCAGGGGCCCAAAGCTACACCTTC.

The CDR3 sequence is CASSARDLNSNTGELFF. The CDR3 nucleotides read TGTGCCAGCAGCGCCCGGGACTTGAACTCGAACACCGGGGAGCTGTTTTTT. V and J are TRBV7-4 and TRBJ2-2; weak D call: TRBD2 (6 bases). Per the germline V gene, CDR1 is SGHVT and CDR2 is SQSDAQ. CDR3 size: 17 residues. The germline V and J ends were trimmed by 5 bases and 0 bases, with 16 bases remaining between them.

The genes are TRBV7-9 and TRBJ1-4; D remains ambiguous. Germline CDR1 is SEHNR and CDR2 is FQNEAQ (reference sequence). The CDR3 length is 14 residues. V lost 1 base, J lost 8 bases, and 11 bases lay in between. The CDR3 coding sequence is TGTGCCAGCAGCTTAGGGCTTTCAGAGGAAAAACTGTTTTTT. This translates into CASSLGLSEEKLFF.